These 24 T cell receptor beta chains originate from one sample sequenced in a study of blood T cell repertoires in COVID-19. Generated by immunoSEQ multiplex PCR, the TCRdb table keeps only in-frame clones and is missing some. The sample contains about 65,000 clones, over 85% of which appear only once. The sample consisted of peripheral blood. The receptors stem from a man between 70 and 80 years old with active COVID-19.

A single count supports this clone. The chain links TRBV11-2 to TRBJ1-1; D may be TRBD1 (6 bases). Germline values: CDR1 SGHAT, CDR2 FQNNGV. The CDR3 runs to 14 residues. V lost 0 bases to trimming and J lost 11 bases, with 16 bases between them. The CDR3 protein is CASSLDRGTSRAFF. The CDR3 DNA reads as TGTGCCAGCAGCTTAGATCGAGGGACATCCCGGGCTTTCTTT.

The chain employs TRBV5-1 and TRBJ2-5, with 12 bases that match TRBD2. Trimming removed 4 bases from V and 0 bases from J; junction bases left unmatched: 4. Germline V lookup: CDR1 SGHRS, CDR2 YFSETQ. This CDR3 is built from 16 residues. The CDR3 DNA is TGCGCCAGCAGCCCCCGACTAGCGGGGGACCAAGAGACCCAGTACTTC. Residues: CASSPRLAGDQETQYF.

The rearrangement joins TRBV19 to TRBJ1-5; D possibly corresponds to TRBD1 (6 bases). Trimming stripped 4 bases from V and 0 bases from J, with 19 bases between. Looked up from germline, CDR1 is LNHDA and CDR2 is SQIVND (reference sequence). This CDR3 is built from 18 residues. The CDR3 spells CASSTYTGTSYSNQPQHF. The CDR3 DNA is TGTGCCAGTAGTACGTATACCGGGACAAGTTATAGCAATCAGCCCCAGCATTTT.

The chain is built from TRBV19 and TRBJ1-5; 9 bases are shared with TRBD1. V gave up 5 bases and J gave up 3 bases; unmatched junction bases: 11. Germline CDR1 is LNHDA and CDR2 is SQIVND (reference sequence). The CDR3 totals 17 residues. The CDR3 coding sequence is TGTGCCAGTAGTTTATCTGGGGGACAGGGTTCCAATCAGCCCCAGCATTTT. The encoded protein is CASSLSGGQGSNQPQHF.

The chain links TRBV12-3 or TRBV12-4 to TRBJ1-1; a possible D gene is TRBD1 (5 bases). Trimming shortened V by 4 bases and J by 6 bases, and 12 bases separated the two germline ends. The CDR3 extends over 13 amino acids. The CDR3 here is CASSSSGGAEAFF. As DNA, the CDR3 is TGTGCCAGCAGTTCAAGCGGGGGGGCTGAAGCTTTCTTT.

The rearrangement links TRBV6-1 to TRBJ2-3, with 11 bases aligning to TRBD2. V dropped 3 bases and J dropped 4; count of bases not matched to a gene: 3. CDR3 length: 15 residues. CDR1 is MNHNS and CDR2 is SASEGT in the germline V gene. As DNA, the CDR3 is TGTGCCAGCAGTGAGATTAGCGGGGGGGCAGATACGCAGTATTTT. Translating gives CASSEISGGADTQYF.

The genes are TRBV18 and TRBJ1-1, with 8 bases lining up with TRBD1. Germline CDR1 is KGHSH and CDR2 is LQKENI. V dropped 6 bases and J dropped 4; count of bases not matched to a gene: 4. CDR3 size: 13 residues. The CDR3: CASSTGVVTEAFF. The DNA for the CDR3 is TGTGCCAGCTCGACAGGGGTAGTCACTGAAGCTTTCTTT.

This chain joins TRBV9 and TRBJ1-2; D is possibly TRBD1 (5 bases). The CDR3 runs 15 residues. Per germline, CDR1 SGDLS and CDR2 YYNGEE. V gave up 0 bases and J gave up 3 bases, with 12 bases separating them. CDR3 in amino acids: CASSVGVGGYYGYTF. CDR3 sequence (DNA): TGTGCCAGCAGCGTAGGAGTCGGGGGTTACTATGGCTACACCTTC.

This chain uses TRBV10-3 with TRBJ1-6, with a weak D call TRBD1 (5 bases). The V end lost 4 bases, the J end lost 8 bases, and 12 bases lay between the germline ends. CDR3 length: 14 residues. Germline CDR1 ENHRY, CDR2 SYGVKD. The CDR3 sequence: CAISVGQGDSPLHF. CDR3 DNA: TGTGCCATCAGTGTTGGGCAGGGTGATTCACCCCTCCACTTT.

The chain combines TRBV7-2 with TRBJ2-7; 8 nucleotides align to TRBD1. The CDR3 length is 14 residues. After removal of 5 bases from V and 2 bases from J, the junction contained 5 bases not matched to a gene. Germline assignment: CDR1 SGHTA and CDR2 FQGNSA. CDR3 region: CASSRGQAPYEQYF. The CDR3 nucleotides read TGTGCCAGCAGCCGGGGACAGGCCCCCTACGAGCAGTACTTC.

The chain combines TRBV9 with TRBJ2-6; no reliable D call. The germline CDR1 and CDR2 sequences are SGDLS and YYNGEE. The CDR3 length is 17 residues. The V and J ends lost 0 bases and 2 bases respectively, with 12 bases between them. The CDR3 DNA is TGTGCCAGCAGCGTAGCTTTTATTGAGGCTGGGGCCAACGTCCTGACTTTC. This encodes CASSVAFIEAGANVLTF.

The chain combines TRBV27 with TRBJ2-5, with 10 bases that match TRBD2. The CDR3 runs 14 residues. Germline CDR1 and CDR2: MNHEY and SMNVEV (reference sequence). The ends lost 8 bases at V and 3 bases at J; junction bases unmatched: 6. The DNA for the CDR3 is TGTGCCAGCGGGGCTCTAGCGGGGGAAGAGACCCAGTACTTC. It is translated as CASGALAGEETQYF.

The CDR3: CAIKDSGAQETQYF. CDR3 in DNA: TGTGCCATCAAGGATAGCGGGGCCCAAGAGACCCAGTACTTC. V is TRBV10-3 and J is TRBJ2-5; 8 bases line up with TRBD2. V lost 7 bases, J lost 1 base, and 5 bases stayed unmatched. The CDR3 runs to 14 residues. The V gene's germline CDR1 is ENHRY and CDR2 SYGVKD.

This sequence joins TRBV11-3 and TRBJ2-3, with 14 nucleotides matching TRBD2. The CDR3 spans 16 residues. Germline CDR1 SGHNT, CDR2 YENEEA. V dropped 5 bases and J dropped 4; count of bases not matched to a gene: 5. This chain's CDR3 is CASSEGLAGAPDTQYF. CDR3 DNA sequence: TGTGCCAGCAGCGAGGGACTAGCGGGGGCCCCAGATACGCAGTATTTT. Full variable domain (missing parts from reference TRBV11-3 and TRBJ2-3): EAGVVQSPRYKIIEKKQPVAFWCNPISGHNTLYWYLQNLGQGPELLIRYENEEAVDDSQLPKDRFSAERLKGVDSTLKIQPAELGDSAVYLCASSEGLAGAPDTQYFGPGTRLTVL.

V is TRBV6-5 and J is TRBJ1-6; 7 nucleotides match TRBD1. The V gene's germline CDR1 is MNHEY and CDR2 SVGAGI. CDR3 length: 15 amino acids. Trimming took 6 bases from V and 6 from J; bases not matched to a gene: 8. The CDR3 DNA is TGTGCCAGCAGGGGACAGCGCGGCGCTAATTCACCCCTCCACTTT. This gives the protein CASRGQRGANSPLHF.

The count of this clone is one. The gene calls are TRBV3-1 (or the pseudogene TRBV3-2) and TRBJ2-5, with 11 bases that match TRBD2. The CDR3 totals 15 residues. With 4 bases clipped from V and 5 bases from J, the junction kept 6 bases outside the gene matches. Germline loops: CDR1 LGHDT, CDR2 YNNKEL (reference sequence). The CDR3 protein is CASSLSGGAAETQYF. CDR3 bases: TGTGCCAGCAGCCTTAGCGGGGGGGCTGCGGAGACCCAGTACTTC.

The J gene is TRBJ1-4, the V gene TRBV7-9; D possibly corresponds to TRBD1 (5 bases). Trimming left V 7 bases short and J 12 bases short, with 12 bases between. Germline values: CDR1 SEHNR, CDR2 FQNEAQ (reference sequence). This CDR3 is built from 11 residues. The CDR3 loop reads CASNSGGELFF. The CDR3 region has the DNA TGTGCCAGCAACTCGGGAGGGGAACTGTTTTTT. The variable domain in full, completed from reference TRBV7-9 and TRBJ1-4, reads DTGVSQNPRHKITKRGQNVTFRCDPISEHNRLYWYRQTLGQGPEFLTYFQNEAQLEKSRLLSDRFSAERPKGSFSTLEIQRTEQGDSAMYLCASNSGGELFFGSGTQLSVL.

This clone has only one observation. CDR3 residues: CASSSDGGGTGELFF. The CDR3 DNA reads TGTGCCAGCAGCTCGGACGGGGGGGGTACCGGGGAGCTGTTTTTT. The chain combines TRBV5-4 with TRBJ2-2, with 8 nucleotides matching TRBD2. Germline V gene sequence: CDR1 SGHNT, CDR2 YYREEE (reference sequence). The CDR3 loop spans 15 amino acids. Unmatched junction bases numbered 6, after V lost 3 bases and J lost 5 bases.

The J gene is TRBJ2-1, the V gene TRBV6-5; 13 bases are a match to TRBD2. V was pared by 6 bases and J by 9 bases, with 2 bases of the junction left unmatched. The CDR3 consists of 13 residues. Germline V gives CDR1 MNHEY, CDR2 SVGAGI. CDR3 region: CASSRTSGGEQFF. The CDR3, as DNA: TGTGCCAGCAGCAGGACTAGCGGGGGTGAGCAGTTCTTC.

This clone was observed once. The chain has TRBV27 and TRBJ2-2, with no clear D. This CDR3 comprises 15 residues. Per germline, CDR1 MNHEY and CDR2 SMNVEV (reference sequence). Trimming took 3 bases from V and 2 from J, leaving 10 bases between them. CDR3 amino acids: CASSFRLSNTGELFF. The CDR3 DNA reads as TGTGCCAGCAGTTTCCGGTTATCCAACACCGGGGAGCTGTTTTTT.

The chain carries TRBV7-9 and TRBJ2-4; TRBD1 agrees at 12 bases. Germline V CDR1 and CDR2: SEHNR, FQNEAQ (reference sequence). This CDR3 has 17 amino acids. V trimming: 4 bases; J trimming: 3 bases; junction bases outside the gene matches: 7. CDR3 in amino acids: CASSWGQGARGKNIQYF. CDR3 nucleotides: TGTGCCAGCAGCTGGGGACAGGGGGCGAGAGGCAAAAACATTCAGTACTTC.

The J gene is TRBJ2-5, the V gene TRBV19, with 7 positions matching TRBD1. This CDR3 is 15 amino acids long. CDR1 is LNHDA, CDR2 SQIVND, per germline (reference sequence). The V segment lost 4 bases and the J segment 2 bases; nucleotides outside the gene matches: 7. CDR3 region: CASSKRTGGQETQYF. The CDR3 DNA reads as TGTGCCAGTAGTAAAAGGACAGGAGGTCAAGAGACCCAGTACTTC.

The chain links TRBV6-2 or TRBV6-3 to TRBJ2-3; perhaps TRBD2 as D (7 bases). This CDR3 region has 14 residues. V lost 6 bases to trimming and J lost 6 bases, with 16 bases between them. Germline V gene data show CDR1 as MNHEY and CDR2 as SVGEGT. CDR3 amino acids: CASSKGGTPDTQYF. The CDR3 DNA reads as TGTGCCAGCAGCAAGGGGGGGACTCCGGATACGCAGTATTTT.

The J gene is TRBJ2-2, the V gene TRBV6-4, with 11 bases that match TRBD2. This CDR3 is built from 15 residues. V lost 5 bases and J lost 4; bases outside the gene matches: 3. The germline V gene encodes CDR1 MRHNA and CDR2 SNTAGT. The CDR3 region is CASSTSGGVTGELFF. In DNA, the CDR3 is TGTGCCAGCAGTACTAGCGGGGGTGTCACCGGGGAGCTGTTTTTT.